Listed here is a single T cell receptor (beta chain). Its antigen remains unidentified. This sample was taken from a study of T cells in Graves' hyperthyroidism and ophthalmopathy. Study conclusions and caveats: In blood, most of the thyroid clonotypes expanded above 0.001 were also present.

TCR beta CDR3 regions were amplified from RNA transcripts. Initially, a first-round RT-PCR of the TCR CDR3 employed the HTBI primer set. TCRdb itself ran the multiplex PCR reads through MiXCR, one entry per CDR3 protein. The sample yields 530,000 or so distinct CDR3 sequences, 46% seen once. Hyperthyroidism, newly diagnosed and lasting under 2 months, affected patients aged 18 to 65. The sample consisted of peripheral blood or thyroid tissue (not recorded which). The source is a woman between 18 and 29 years old with Graves' hyperthyroidism.

The chain's CDR3 is CASSLFVGGHGYTF. The CDR3 bases are TGTGCCAGCAGCTTATTCGTAGGGGGACATGGCTACACCTTC. The chain couples TRBV9 to TRBJ1-2; TRBD1 might be the D (6 bases). This CDR3 is built from 14 residues. V lost 4 bases and J lost 6, with 16 bases in between. CDR1 and CDR2 from the germline V gene are SGDLS and YYNGEE.